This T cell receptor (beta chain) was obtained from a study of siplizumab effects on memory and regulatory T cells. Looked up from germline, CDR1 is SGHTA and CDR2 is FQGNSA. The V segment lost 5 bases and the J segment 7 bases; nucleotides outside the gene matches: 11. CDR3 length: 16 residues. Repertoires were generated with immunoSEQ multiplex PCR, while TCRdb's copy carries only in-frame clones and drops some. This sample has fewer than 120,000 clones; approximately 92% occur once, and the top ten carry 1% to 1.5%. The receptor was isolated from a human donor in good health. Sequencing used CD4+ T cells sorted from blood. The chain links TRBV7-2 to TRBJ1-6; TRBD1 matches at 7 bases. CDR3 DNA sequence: TGTGCCAGCAGCCGTGGGACAGCGACCTCCAATTCACCCCTCCACTTT. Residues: CASSRGTATSNSPLHF.